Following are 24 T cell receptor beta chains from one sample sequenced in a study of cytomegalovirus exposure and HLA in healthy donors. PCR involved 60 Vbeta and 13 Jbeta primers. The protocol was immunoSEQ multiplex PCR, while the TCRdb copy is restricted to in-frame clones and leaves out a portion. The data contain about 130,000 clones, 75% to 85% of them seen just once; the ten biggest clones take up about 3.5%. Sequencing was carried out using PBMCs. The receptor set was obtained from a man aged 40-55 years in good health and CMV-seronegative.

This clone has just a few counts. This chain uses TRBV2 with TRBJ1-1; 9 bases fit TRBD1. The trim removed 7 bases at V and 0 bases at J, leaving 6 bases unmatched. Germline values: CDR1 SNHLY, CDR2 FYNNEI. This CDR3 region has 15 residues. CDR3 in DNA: TGTGCCAGCACCGTACAGGGGGCGTTGAACACTGAAGCTTTCTTT. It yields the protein CASTVQGALNTEAFF.

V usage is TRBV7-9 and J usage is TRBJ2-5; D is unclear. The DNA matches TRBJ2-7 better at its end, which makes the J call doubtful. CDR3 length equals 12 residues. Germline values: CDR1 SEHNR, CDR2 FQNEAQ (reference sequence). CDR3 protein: CASGLLLYEQYF. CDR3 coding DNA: TGTGCCAGCGGCCTTCTACTATACGAGCAGTACTTC.

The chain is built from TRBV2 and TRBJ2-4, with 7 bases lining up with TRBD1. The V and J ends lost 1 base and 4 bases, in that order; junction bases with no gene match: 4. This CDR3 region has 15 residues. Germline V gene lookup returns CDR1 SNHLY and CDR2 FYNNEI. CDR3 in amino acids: CASSEGGGGKNIQYF. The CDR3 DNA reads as TGTGCCAGCAGTGAAGGAGGGGGCGGGAAAAACATTCAGTACTTC.

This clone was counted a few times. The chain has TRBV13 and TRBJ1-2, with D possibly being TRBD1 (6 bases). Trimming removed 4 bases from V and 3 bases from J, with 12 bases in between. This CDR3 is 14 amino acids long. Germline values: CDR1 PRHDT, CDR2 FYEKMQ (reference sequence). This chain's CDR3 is CASSSRQVYYGYTF. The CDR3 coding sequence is TGTGCCAGCAGCTCACGACAGGTGTACTATGGCTACACCTTC. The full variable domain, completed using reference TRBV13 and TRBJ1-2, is AAGVIQSPRHLIKEKRETATLKCYPIPRHDTVYWYQQGPGQDPQFLISFYEKMQSDKGSIPDRFSAQQFSDYHSELNMSSLELGDSALYFCASSSRQVYYGYTFGSGTRLTVV.

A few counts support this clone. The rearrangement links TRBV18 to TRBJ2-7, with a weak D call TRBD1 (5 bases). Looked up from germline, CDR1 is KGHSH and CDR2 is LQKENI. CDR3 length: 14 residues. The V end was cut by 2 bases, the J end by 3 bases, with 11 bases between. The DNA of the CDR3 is TGTGCCAGCTCACCAGGGCGACAGAACTACGAGCAGTACTTC. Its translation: CASSPGRQNYEQYF.

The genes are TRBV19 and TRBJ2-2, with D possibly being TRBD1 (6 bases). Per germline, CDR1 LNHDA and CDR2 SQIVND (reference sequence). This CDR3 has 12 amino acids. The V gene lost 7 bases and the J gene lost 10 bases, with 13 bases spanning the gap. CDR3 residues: CASKDSRAELFF. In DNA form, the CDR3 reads TGTGCCAGTAAGGACAGTCGCGCGGAGCTGTTTTTT. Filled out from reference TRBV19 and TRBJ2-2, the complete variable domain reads DGGITQSPKYLFRKEGQNVTLSCEQNLNHDAMYWYRQDPGQGLRLIYYSQIVNDFQKGDIAEGYSVSREKKESFPLTVTSAQKNPTAFYLCASKDSRAELFFGEGSRLTVL.

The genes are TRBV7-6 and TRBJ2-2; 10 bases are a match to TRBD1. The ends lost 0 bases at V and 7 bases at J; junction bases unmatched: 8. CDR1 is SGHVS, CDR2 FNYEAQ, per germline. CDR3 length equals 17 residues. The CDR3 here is CASSLATGGAIYGELFF. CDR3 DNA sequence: TGTGCCAGCAGCTTAGCGACAGGGGGCGCTATTTACGGGGAGCTGTTTTTT.

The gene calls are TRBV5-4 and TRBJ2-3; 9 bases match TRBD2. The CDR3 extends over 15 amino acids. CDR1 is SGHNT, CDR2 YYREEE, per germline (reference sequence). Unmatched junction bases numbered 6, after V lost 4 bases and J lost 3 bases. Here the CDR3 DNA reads TGTGCCAGCAGCCCGTTAGCGGGGGCAACAGATACGCAGTATTTT. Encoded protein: CASSPLAGATDTQYF.

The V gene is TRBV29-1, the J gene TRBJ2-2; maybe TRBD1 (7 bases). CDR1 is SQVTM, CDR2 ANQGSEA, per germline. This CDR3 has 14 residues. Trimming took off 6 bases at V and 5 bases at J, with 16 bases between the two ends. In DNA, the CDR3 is TGCAGCGTGCCCGACAGGGCGGGGACCGGGGAGCTGTTTTTT. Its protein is CSVPDRAGTGELFF.

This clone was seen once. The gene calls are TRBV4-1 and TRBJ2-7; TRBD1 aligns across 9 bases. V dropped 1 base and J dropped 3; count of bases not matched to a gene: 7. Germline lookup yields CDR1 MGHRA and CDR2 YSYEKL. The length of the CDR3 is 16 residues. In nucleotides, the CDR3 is TGCGCCAGCAGCCAAGCCGCCGGGACAGGGATCTACGAGCAGTACTTC. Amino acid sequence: CASSQAAGTGIYEQYF.

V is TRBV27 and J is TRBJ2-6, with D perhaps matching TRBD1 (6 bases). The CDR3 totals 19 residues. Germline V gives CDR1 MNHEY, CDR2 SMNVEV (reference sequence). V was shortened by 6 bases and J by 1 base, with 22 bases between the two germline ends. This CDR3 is CASSRRRGGDGSGANVLTF. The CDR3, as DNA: TGTGCCAGCAGCCGACGGCGTGGGGGCGATGGGTCTGGGGCCAACGTCCTGACTTTC.

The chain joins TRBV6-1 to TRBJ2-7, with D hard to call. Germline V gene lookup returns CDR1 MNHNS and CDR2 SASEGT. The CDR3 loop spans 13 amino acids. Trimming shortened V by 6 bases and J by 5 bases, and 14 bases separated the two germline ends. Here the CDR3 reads CASRPLKTDEQYF. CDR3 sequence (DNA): TGTGCCAGCAGACCATTAAAAACTGACGAGCAGTACTTC.

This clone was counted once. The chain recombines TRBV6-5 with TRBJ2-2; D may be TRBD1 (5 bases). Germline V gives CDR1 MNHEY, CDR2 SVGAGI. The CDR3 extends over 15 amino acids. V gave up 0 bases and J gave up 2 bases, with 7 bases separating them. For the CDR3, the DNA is TGTGCCAGCAGTTACTCGGACACCAACACCGGGGAGCTGTTTTTT. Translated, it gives CASSYSDTNTGELFF.

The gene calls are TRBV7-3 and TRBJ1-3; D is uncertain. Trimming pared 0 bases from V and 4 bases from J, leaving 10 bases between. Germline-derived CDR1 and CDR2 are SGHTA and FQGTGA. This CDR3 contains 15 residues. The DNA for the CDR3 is TGTGCCAGCAGCTTAACCGAGGGTTCAGGAAACACCATATATTTT. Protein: CASSLTEGSGNTIYF.

Here the CDR3 reads CSVGTDQSGPQHF. The CDR3 bases are TGCAGCGTTGGTACAGACCAATCTGGCCCCCAGCATTTT. The chain joins TRBV29-1 to TRBJ1-5; D unresolved. In germline, CDR1 is SQVTM, CDR2 ANQGSEA. Trimming cost V 4 bases and J 10 bases, with 17 bases left between them. This CDR3 is built from 13 residues.

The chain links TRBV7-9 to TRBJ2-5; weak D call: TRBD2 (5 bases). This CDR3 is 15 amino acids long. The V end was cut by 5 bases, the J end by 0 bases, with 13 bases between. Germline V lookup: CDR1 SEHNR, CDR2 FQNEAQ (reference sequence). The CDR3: CASSHEEEYQETQYF. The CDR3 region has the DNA TGTGCCAGCAGCCATGAGGAGGAGTACCAAGAGACCCAGTACTTC.

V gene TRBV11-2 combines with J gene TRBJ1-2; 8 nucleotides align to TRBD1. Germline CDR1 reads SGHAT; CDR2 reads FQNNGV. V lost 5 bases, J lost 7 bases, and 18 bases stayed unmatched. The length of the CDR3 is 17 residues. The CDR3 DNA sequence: TGTGCCAGCAGCATAGTCCCGGGACAGGTCGGGCTTCGTGGCTACACCTTC. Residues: CASSIVPGQVGLRGYTF.

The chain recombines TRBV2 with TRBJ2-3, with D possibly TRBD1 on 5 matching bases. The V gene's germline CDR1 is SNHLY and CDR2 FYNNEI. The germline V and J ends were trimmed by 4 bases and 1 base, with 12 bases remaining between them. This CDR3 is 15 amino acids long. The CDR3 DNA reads TGTGCCAGCAGTGTTCAGGGTCTGGGCACAGATACGCAGTATTTT. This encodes CASSVQGLGTDTQYF.

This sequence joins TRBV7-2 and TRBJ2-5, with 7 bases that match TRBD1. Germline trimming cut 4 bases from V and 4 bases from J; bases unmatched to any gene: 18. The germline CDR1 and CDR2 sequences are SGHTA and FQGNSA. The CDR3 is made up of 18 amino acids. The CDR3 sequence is CASSSTQPTFTGAETQYF. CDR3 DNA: TGTGCCAGCAGCTCGACTCAACCAACCTTCACAGGGGCAGAGACCCAGTACTTC.

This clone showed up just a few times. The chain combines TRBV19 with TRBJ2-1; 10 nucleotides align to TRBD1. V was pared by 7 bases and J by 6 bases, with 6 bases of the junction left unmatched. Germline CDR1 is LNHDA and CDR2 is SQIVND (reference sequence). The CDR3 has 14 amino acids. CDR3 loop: CASKDRGLSNEQFF. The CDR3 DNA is TGTGCCAGTAAAGACAGGGGGCTAAGCAATGAGCAGTTCTTC.

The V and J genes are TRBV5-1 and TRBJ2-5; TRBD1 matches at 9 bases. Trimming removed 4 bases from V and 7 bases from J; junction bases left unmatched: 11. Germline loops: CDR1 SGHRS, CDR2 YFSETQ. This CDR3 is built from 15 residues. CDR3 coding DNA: TGCGCCAGCAGCGCACTCGGGACAGGGTTCGGGACCCAGTACTTC. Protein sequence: CASSALGTGFGTQYF.

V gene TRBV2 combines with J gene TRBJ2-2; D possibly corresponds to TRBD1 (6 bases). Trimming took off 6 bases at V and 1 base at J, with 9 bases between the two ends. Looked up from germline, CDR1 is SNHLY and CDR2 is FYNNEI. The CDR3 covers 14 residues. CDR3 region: CASRWTVNTGELFF. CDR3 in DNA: TGTGCCAGCAGGTGGACAGTGAACACCGGGGAGCTGTTTTTT. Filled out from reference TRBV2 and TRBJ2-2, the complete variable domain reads EPEVTQTPSHQVTQMGQEVILRCVPISNHLYFYWYRQILGQKVEFLVSFYNNEISEKSEIFDDQFSVERPDGSNFTLKIRSTKLEDSAMYFCASRWTVNTGELFFGEGSRLTVL.

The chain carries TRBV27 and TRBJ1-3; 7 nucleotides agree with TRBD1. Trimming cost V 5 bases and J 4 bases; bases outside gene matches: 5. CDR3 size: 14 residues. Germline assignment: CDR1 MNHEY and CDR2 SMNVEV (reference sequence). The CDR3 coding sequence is TGTGCCAGCAGTCAACAGGGGTTGGGAAACACCATATATTTT. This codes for CASSQQGLGNTIYF.

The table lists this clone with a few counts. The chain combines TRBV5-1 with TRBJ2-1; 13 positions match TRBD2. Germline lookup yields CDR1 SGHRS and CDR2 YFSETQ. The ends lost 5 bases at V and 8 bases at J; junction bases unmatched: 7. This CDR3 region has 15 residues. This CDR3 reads CASRPTSGGAYEQFF. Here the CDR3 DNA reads TGCGCCAGCAGACCTACTAGCGGGGGGGCCTATGAGCAGTTCTTC.